This T cell receptor (beta chain) is from a study of blood T cell repertoires in COVID-19. Libraries were prepared by immunoSEQ multiplex PCR; TCRdb keeps only in-frame clonotypes and omits some of them. The repertoire consists of tens of thousands of clones, with about 87% occurring once and the leading ten covering around 15%. The sequence derives from a human donor in a cohort sampled during active COVID-19. Sequences were obtained from peripheral blood.

In nucleotides, the CDR3 is TGTGCCAGCAGCTTAGGCCAGGAATACAATGAGCAGTTCTTC. Translation: CASSLGQEYNEQFF. V gene TRBV7-8 combines with J gene TRBJ2-1; D is ambiguous. CDR1 and CDR2 from the germline V gene are SGHVS and FQNEAQ. The CDR3 is 14 residues long. The V and J ends lost 1 base and 4 bases respectively, with 8 bases between them.